This TCR beta chain was retrieved from a study of cytomegalovirus exposure and HLA in healthy donors. 60 Vbeta and 13 Jbeta primers were used in PCR. The protocol was immunoSEQ multiplex PCR, while the TCRdb copy is restricted to in-frame clones and leaves out a portion. The sample lists around 200,000 clones; around four fifths were seen once. This clone was observed a single time. Its specificity is unknown. Points from the study as a whole: Some 150 TCR beta chains were listed as cytomegalovirus-associated.

What was sequenced was PBMCs. This receptor was obtained from a woman in her sixties in good health and CMV-seropositive.

CDR3 in amino acids: CATSPNIGGDYEQYF. The CDR3 DNA is TGTGCCACCAGCCCGAATATAGGGGGGGATTACGAGCAGTACTTC. This chain connects TRBV15 to TRBJ2-7; D possibly corresponds to TRBD2 (7 bases). The germline CDR1 and CDR2 sequences are LNHNV and YYDKDF (reference sequence). This CDR3 is 15 amino acids long. V gave up 5 bases and J gave up 4 bases, with 18 bases separating them. The whole variable domain, filled in from reference TRBV15 and TRBJ2-7, reads DAMVIQNPRYQVTQFGKPVTLSCSQTLNHNVMYWYQQKSSQAPKLLFHYYDKDFNNEADTPDNFQSRRPNTSFCFLDIRSPGLGDTAMYLCATSPNIGGDYEQYFGPGTRLTVT.